The clone carrying this T cell receptor (beta chain) turned up a few times. Together with a sample-barcoded 5' primer, a J-beta primer mix was included in a second PCR lasting about 7 to 11 cycles. From the 5' RACE reads, TCRdb called clonotypes with MiXCR, one entry per CDR3 protein. This repertoire shows 630,000 or so distinct CDR3 sequences, roughly 30% found once; its top ten account for over 15%. This CDR3 has 16 amino acids. CDR1 MNHNS and CDR2 SASEGT come from the germline V gene. With V trimmed by 6 bases and J by 4 bases, 13 bases remained unmatched. The data were obtained in a study of blood T cells in healthy people across ages.

The sample consisted of blood. The clonotype comes from a woman over 75 in good health. V usage is TRBV6-1 and J usage is TRBJ1-2; 8 bases line up with TRBD1. In DNA, the CDR3 is TGTGCCAGCAGAGCGACAGGGGACTCTTACAGCTATGGCTACACCTTC. It specifies CASRATGDSYSYGYTF.